These 6 T cell receptor beta chains originate from one sample sequenced in a study of spatial heterogeneity in lung cancer (dated by TCRdb to about 2019). The investigation overall reported the following: The tumor nonsynonymous mutation count correlated with the number of expanded alpha and beta TCRs within the tumor.

Library preparation used 5' RACE. The sequencer was a NextSeq 500. TCRdb itself trimmed the public reads at Q25 with fastp, ran MiXCR and retained productive beta chains. Each entry is one CDR3 protein sequence, shown with its most common DNA and genes. The sample data list 7,500 or so distinct CDR3 sequences, and 14% of these were observed just once. Roughly 10% of the sample lies in the top ten. Which antigens these TCRs recognize remains unknown. The sample's time point, from its label and the paper: sample taken at primary tumor resection. Sequenced here: lung tumor tissue, sampled at surgery. The source of these receptors is a female donor with early-stage non-small cell lung cancer.

This clonotype has at least ten counts. This chain uses TRBV9 with TRBJ2-6; D gene ambiguous. The ends were cut back, 7 bases at V and 3 bases at J, with 2 bases in the middle. Germline-derived CDR1 and CDR2 are SGDLS and YYNGEE. The CDR3 consists of 11 residues. The CDR3 bases are TGTGCCAGCTTTGGGGCCAACGTCCTGACTTTC. The encoded protein is CASFGANVLTF.

Judged by abundance, this clonotype is medium-sized. The chain recombines TRBV7-2 with TRBJ2-4; tentatively, D is TRBD2 (5 bases). CDR1 SGHTA and CDR2 FQGNSA come from the germline V gene. CDR3 length equals 13 residues. The V end was cut by 5 bases, the J end by 0 bases, with 5 bases between. The CDR3 DNA sequence: TGTGCCAGCAGCCGGGAAGCCAAAAACATTCAGTACTTC. This encodes CASSREAKNIQYF.

By share of the sample, this clonotype is medium-sized. The chain joins TRBV20-1 to TRBJ2-2, with D maybe TRBD1 (5 bases). CDR3 length: 14 residues. Trimming took 2 bases from V and 0 from J, leaving 7 bases between them. CDR1 is DFQATT, CDR2 SNEGSKA, per germline (reference sequence). The DNA for the CDR3 is TGCAGTGCTAGACACAGGACGAACACCGGGGAGCTGTTTTTT. It encodes CSARHRTNTGELFF.

By frequency in the sample, this clonotype is medium-sized (0.01 to 0.1%). This chain uses TRBV9 with TRBJ1-2; 7 positions match TRBD1. Germline V gives CDR1 SGDLS, CDR2 YYNGEE. The CDR3 has 16 amino acids. V lost 4 bases to trimming and J lost 0 bases; unmatched junction nucleotides: 9. CDR3 loop: CASSPLQGPPNYGYTF. DNA of the CDR3: TGTGCCAGCAGCCCACTACAGGGGCCCCCTAACTATGGCTACACCTTC.

This clonotype showed up many times. This sequence joins TRBV3-1 and TRBJ2-2, with D maybe TRBD1 (5 bases). The CDR3 loop spans 16 amino acids. The germline V gene has CDR1 LGHDT and CDR2 YNNKEL (reference sequence). Trimming cost V 4 bases and J 1 base, with 13 bases left between them. The DNA of the CDR3 is TGTGCCAGCAGCCTGGGGCAAGGGCGGAACACCGGGGAGCTGTTTTTT. This sequence encodes CASSLGQGRNTGELFF.

The J gene is TRBJ2-4, the V gene TRBV28; D not resolved. V was shortened by 1 base and J by 5 bases, with 9 bases between the two germline ends. This CDR3 spans 14 amino acids. Germline CDR1 reads MDHEN; CDR2 reads SYDVKM. CDR3 nucleotides: TGTGCCAGCAGTTTATATGCAGGTCAAAACATTCAGTACTTC. It encodes CASSLYAGQNIQYF.